This TCR beta chain was sequenced in a study of blood T cell repertoires in COVID-19. About the research overall: The United States, Italy and Spain provided the acute and convalescent COVID-19 samples. PBMCs, B-cell-depleted T cells, or T cells provided the cDNA or gDNA that made up the material.

This clone was seen more than once but under ten times. The ends were cut back, 9 bases at V and 5 bases at J, with 13 bases in the middle. CDR1 LNHDA and CDR2 SQIVND come from the germline V gene (reference sequence). The CDR3 spans 13 residues. Per the original data handling: Amplification with reference gene primers provided the estimates of nucleated cell counts. Here immunoSEQ multiplex PCR was the method, and the copy in TCRdb shows in-frame clones only, minus some. D and trimming were read from the DNA, whereas the V and J calls and clone size are those reported in that table. The table lists hundreds of thousands of clones, around 80% of them singletons, with 7.5% to 9% in the top ten.

This sequence originates from a woman aged 45-60 years with acute or convalescent COVID-19. The chain employs TRBV19 and TRBJ1-4; a weak D match, TRBD1 (6 bases). Sample: peripheral blood. CDR3 coding DNA: TGTGCCAGCCAGACAGGCTTAAATGAAAAACTGTTTTTT. The encoded protein is CASQTGLNEKLFF.